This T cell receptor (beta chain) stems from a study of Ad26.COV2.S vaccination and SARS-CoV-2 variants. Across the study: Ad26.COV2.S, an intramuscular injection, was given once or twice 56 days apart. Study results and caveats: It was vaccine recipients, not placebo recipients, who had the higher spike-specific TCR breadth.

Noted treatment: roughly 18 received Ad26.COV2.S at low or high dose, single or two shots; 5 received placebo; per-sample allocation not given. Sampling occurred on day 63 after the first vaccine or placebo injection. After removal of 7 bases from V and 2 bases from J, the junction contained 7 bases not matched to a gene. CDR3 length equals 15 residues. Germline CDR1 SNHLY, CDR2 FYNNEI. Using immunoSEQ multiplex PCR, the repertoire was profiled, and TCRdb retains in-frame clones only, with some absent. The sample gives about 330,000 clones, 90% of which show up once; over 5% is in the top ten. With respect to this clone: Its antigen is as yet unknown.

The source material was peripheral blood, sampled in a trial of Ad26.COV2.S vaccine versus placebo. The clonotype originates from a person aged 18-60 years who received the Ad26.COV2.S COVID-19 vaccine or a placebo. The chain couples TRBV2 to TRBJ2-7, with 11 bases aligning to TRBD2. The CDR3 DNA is TGTGCCAGCACCCAGGGACTAGCGGCCACCTACGAGCAGTACGTC. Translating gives CASTQGLAATYEQYV.